Listed below are T cell receptor beta chains from one sample, sequenced in a study of blood T cell repertoires in COVID-19. Profiled with immunoSEQ multiplex PCR; TCRdb holds only in-frame clones, not every one. The data hold roughly 110,000 clones, with 75% to 90% observed a single time. Sequenced input: peripheral blood. These receptors all stem from a human donor with acute or convalescent COVID-19. The donor label of this sample is uncertain. The CDR3 runs from the conserved cysteine through the conserved F or W. The D gene is left open where the match is weak. Not every row has a clone size; where given, it reads once, few, many or a size class.

v_gene	d_gene	abundance	j_gene	CDR3aa	CDR3nt
TRBV15	-	-	TRBJ2-3	CATSSLKRNTQYF	TGTGCCACCAGCAGCCTAAAGCGAAATACGCAGTATTTT
TRBV29-1	-	-	TRBJ2-6	CSAQISGANVLTF	TGCAGCGCCCAAATTTCTGGGGCCAACGTCCTGACTTTC
TRBV7-9	-	-	TRBJ1-3	CASSLGAENTIYF	TGTGCCAGCAGCTTAGGGGCAGAAAACACCATATATTTT
TRBV23-1	-	-	TRBJ1-5	CASSQSTGFVDQPQHF	TGCGCCAGCAGTCAATCGACTGGATTCGTCGATCAGCCCCAGCATTTT
TRBV12-3/TRBV12-4	TRBD1	-	TRBJ1-2	CASSWDRRYGYTF	TGTGCCAGCAGTTGGGACAGGCGCTATGGCTACACCTTC
TRBV5-5	TRBD1	-	TRBJ1-5	CASSRGQGSNQPQHF	TGTGCCAGCAGCCGGGGACAGGGAAGCAATCAGCCCCAGCATTTT
TRBV5-6	TRBD1	-	TRBJ1-1	CASSSGQGNTEAFF	TGTGCCAGCAGCTCAGGACAGGGGAACACTGAAGCTTTCTTT
TRBV5-1	TRBD2	-	TRBJ2-3	CASSLELAADTQYF	TGCGCCAGCAGCTTGGAACTAGCGGCAGATACGCAGTATTTT
TRBV3-1/TRBV3-2	-	-	TRBJ2-7	CASSPWGGLGYEQYF	TGTGCCAGCAGCCCATGGGGAGGTTTGGGCTACGAGCAGTACTTC
TRBV18	-	-	TRBJ2-6	CASSPISVRSPGANVLTF	TGTGCCAGCTCACCCATTAGCGTCAGGTCCCCGGGGGCCAACGTCCTGACTTTC
TRBV10-1	TRBD2	-	TRBJ2-7	CASSDHQLSGSGIYEQYF	TGCGCCAGCAGTGATCACCAACTTAGCGGGAGTGGAATATACGAGCAGTACTTC
TRBV28	-	-	TRBJ1-1	CASRNLPGALNTEAFF	TGTGCCAGCAGGAACCTACCTGGGGCCTTGAACACTGAAGCTTTCTTT
TRBV6-5	TRBD1	-	TRBJ1-4	CASSSSAGGAEKLFF	TGTGCCAGCAGTTCATCCGCAGGGGGCGCGGAAAAACTGTTTTTT
TRBV28	TRBD1	-	TRBJ1-4	CASSLPQGGEKLFF	TGTGCCAGCAGTTTACCCCAGGGGGGTGAAAAACTGTTTTTT
TRBV6-5	-	-	TRBJ2-1	CASSLSGYSNEQFF	TGTGCCAGCAGTTTATCCGGCTACAGCAATGAGCAGTTCTTC
TRBV10-3	-	-	TRBJ1-2	CAISGGQAGYTF	TGTGCCATCAGTGGGGGGCAAGCGGGCTACACCTTC
TRBV28	-	-	TRBJ1-2	CASSLSSGGLGGYTF	TGTGCCAGCAGTTTATCGTCCGGCGGTCTGGGTGGCTACACCTTC
TRBV7-3	TRBD1	-	TRBJ2-1	CASSPPTGTEQFF	TGTGCCAGCAGCCCCCCGACAGGGACTGAGCAGTTCTTC
TRBV4-2	TRBD2	-	TRBJ2-1	CASSQEPFTSGRADEQFF	TGTGCCAGCAGCCAAGAACCCTTTACTAGCGGGAGGGCCGATGAGCAGTTCTTC
TRBV6-1	TRBD1	-	TRBJ2-7	CASSEAGTGAYEQYF	TGTGCCAGCAGTGAAGCCGGGACAGGGGCCTACGAGCAGTACTTC
TRBV7-9	-	-	TRBJ2-1	CASSLGGGNNEQFF	TGTGCCAGCAGCTTGGGCGGGGGCAACAATGAGCAGTTCTTC
TRBV5-5	TRBD1	-	TRBJ2-7	CASSRDRTYEQYF	TGTGCCAGCAGCAGGGACAGGACCTACGAGCAGTACTTC
TRBV5-4	TRBD1	-	TRBJ1-4	CASSLNPGQNNEKLFF	TGTGCCAGCAGCTTGAACCCGGGACAGAATAATGAAAAACTGTTTTTT
TRBV5-1	-	-	TRBJ2-2	CASSLLPGTGELFF	TGCGCCAGCAGCTTACTCCCGGGGACCGGGGAGCTGTTTTTT
TRBV7-3	TRBD1	once	TRBJ2-5	CASSLKPWGTATQETQYF	TGTGCCAGCAGCTTAAAGCCGTGGGGGACAGCCACCCAAGAGACCCAGTACTTC
TRBV7-2	TRBD2	-	TRBJ2-3	CASSLAGRAQDTQYF	TGTGCCAGCAGCTTAGCGGGGAGGGCCCAAGATACGCAGTATTTT
TRBV3-1/TRBV3-2	-	-	TRBJ2-3	CASSQVAGVTDTQYF	TGTGCCAGCAGCCAAGTCGCAGGGGTCACAGATACGCAGTATTTT
TRBV2	-	-	TRBJ2-7	CASSVLQETYEQYF	TGTGCCAGCAGTGTATTACAGGAAACCTACGAGCAGTACTTC
TRBV7-8	-	-	TRBJ2-7	CASSLPGTYEQYF	TGTGCCAGCAGCTTACCAGGGACCTACGAGCAGTACTTC
TRBV14	-	once	TRBJ1-3	CASSFAGAGNTIYF	TGTGCCAGCAGCTTTGCAGGCGCTGGAAACACCATATATTTT
TRBV10-3	TRBD1	-	TRBJ1-4	CAISEQGNGEKLFF	TGTGCCATCAGTGAACAGGGGAATGGTGAAAAACTGTTTTTT
TRBV5-4	TRBD1	-	TRBJ2-2	CASRRTGGKHTGELFF	TGTGCCAGCAGACGTACAGGGGGAAAGCACACCGGGGAGCTGTTTTTT
TRBV12-3/TRBV12-4	TRBD1	once	TRBJ1-1	CASSRTGANEAFF	TGTGCCAGCAGTAGGACAGGGGCAAATGAAGCTTTCTTT
TRBV15	TRBD2	-	TRBJ2-7	CATRLAGGTYEQYF	TGTGCCACCAGACTAGCGGGAGGAACCTACGAGCAGTACTTC
TRBV6-1	-	-	TRBJ1-2	CASSDRGTYYGYTF	TGTGCCAGCAGTGACCGAGGGACTTACTATGGCTACACCTTC
TRBV5-5	-	-	TRBJ2-5	CASSLGNSATQETQYF	TGTGCCAGCAGCTTGGGTAACAGTGCGACCCAAGAGACCCAGTACTTC
TRBV3-1/TRBV3-2	TRBD1	-	TRBJ1-5	CASSGTGGNQPQHF	TGTGCCAGCAGCGGGACAGGGGGCAATCAGCCCCAGCATTTT
TRBV12-3/TRBV12-4	TRBD1	-	TRBJ1-2	CASRSGGNYGYTF	TGTGCCAGCAGATCAGGGGGGAACTATGGCTACACCTTC
TRBV25-1	-	-	TRBJ1-4	CASSPRGWKLFF	TGTGCCAGCAGTCCACGGGGGTGGAAACTGTTTTTT
TRBV5-4	-	-	TRBJ1-4	CASSLGQGTNEKLFF	TGTGCCAGCAGCTTGGGGCAGGGGACTAATGAAAAACTGTTTTTT
TRBV11-2	-	once	TRBJ2-7	CASSLGAGRTYEQYF	TGTGCCAGCAGCTTAGGTGCAGGGAGGACCTACGAGCAGTACTTC
TRBV11-2	TRBD2	-	TRBJ2-2	CASSFNFLAGAGELFF	TGTGCCAGCAGCTTTAACTTTCTAGCGGGAGCCGGGGAGCTGTTTTTT
TRBV7-2	-	-	TRBJ2-1	CASSLGGEDEQFF	TGTGCCAGCAGCTTAGGGGGGGAAGATGAGCAGTTCTTC
TRBV2	-	-	TRBJ1-6	CASSADAGFFSPLHF	TGTGCCAGCAGTGCTGATGCAGGGTTCTTTTCACCCCTCCACTTT
TRBV7-9	TRBD2	-	TRBJ2-2	CASSLSSGGTGELFF	TGTGCCAGCAGCTTATCCTCGGGGGGCACCGGGGAGCTGTTTTTT
TRBV7-2	-	-	TRBJ2-7	CASSLNGVTYEQYF	TGTGCCAGCAGCTTAAACGGGGTAACCTACGAGCAGTACTTC
TRBV5-1	TRBD1	-	TRBJ2-7	CASSPLTGVRSYEQYF	TGCGCCAGCAGCCCCCTCACAGGGGTGCGCTCCTACGAGCAGTACTTC
TRBV5-4	TRBD1	-	TRBJ2-1	CASSLVRTGGDEQFF	TGTGCCAGCAGCTTGGTCCGGACAGGGGGGGATGAGCAGTTCTTC